Each of the 12 T cell receptor beta chains below was sequenced from the same sample in a study of T-cell memory formation after mild COVID-19 (dated by TCRdb to about 2021). Receptors were amplified or captured by 5' RACE. For sequencing, an Illumina NovaSeq 6000 was employed. TCRdb's own reprocessing of the public reads used fastp at Q25 and MiXCR and kept productive beta chains. Each record represents a unique CDR3 protein, reported with the most common genes and DNA among its rows. This sample gives approximately 410,000 distinct CDR3 sequences in total; 20% to 30% of them show up just once. 10% to 15% of the sample is held by the ten biggest clonotypes. The sequencing input was PBMCs or a T cell subset sorted from them (not recorded which). These receptors were obtained from an adult woman who had mild COVID-19 (a few samples of this study predate the infection). The sample titles of this study are shuffled in the database, so cell type and time point are left out; the donor was told from shared clones.

This rearrangement joins TRBV5-6 to TRBJ1-2; 7 bases fit TRBD1. Germline V CDR1 and CDR2: SGHDT, YYEEEE. J gave up 3 bases and V 6 bases, and 17 bases lay outside the gene matches. This CDR3 is built from 17 residues. The CDR3 loop is CASNTPGTDILYYGYTF. CDR3 bases: TGTGCCAGCAACACCCCGGGGACAGACATCCTCTACTATGGCTACACCTTC.

The sample holds a few counts of this clonotype. The chain links TRBV7-6 to TRBJ2-7, with 7 bases matching TRBD1. Germline V gene lookup returns CDR1 SGHVS and CDR2 FNYEAQ. The V gene end was trimmed by 2 bases and the J gene end by 5 bases; junction bases not matched to a gene: 6. The CDR3 contains 14 residues. The CDR3, as DNA: TGTGCCAGCAGCTTATCAGGGGGAGTCGACGAGCAGTACTTC. Its translation is CASSLSGGVDEQYF.

This clonotype turned up a few times. V is TRBV6-6 and J is TRBJ1-1, with 7 bases lining up with TRBD1. The V and J ends lost 0 bases and 1 base, in that order; junction bases with no gene match: 5. CDR1 MNHNY and CDR2 SVGAGI come from the germline V gene (reference sequence). The CDR3 length is 16 residues. The DNA of the CDR3 is TGTGCCAGCAGTTACTCGCCGGGACAGAGGAACACTGAAGCTTTCTTT. Its translation is CASSYSPGQRNTEAFF.

Only a few counts were recorded for this clonotype. The chain has TRBV5-6 and TRBJ2-1; D possibly corresponds to TRBD1 (5 bases). Between the trimmed V and J ends, which lost 5 bases and 1 base, there was a span of 10 bases. This CDR3 region has 14 residues. CDR1 SGHDT and CDR2 YYEEEE come from the germline V gene. The CDR3 spells CASRIDRSYNEQFF. In DNA form, the CDR3 reads TGTGCCAGCAGAATCGACAGATCCTACAATGAGCAGTTCTTC.

This clonotype has only a few counts. The chain employs TRBV4-3 and TRBJ2-1; no definite D call. The CDR3 covers 18 residues. V was trimmed by 0 bases and J by 0 bases, leaving 15 bases between them. Looked up from germline, CDR1 is LGHNA and CDR2 is YSLEER. The CDR3 DNA reads as TGCGCCAGCAGCCAAGAAGGACCGCGAGAGTACTCCTACAATGAGCAGTTCTTC. Its translation: CASSQEGPREYSYNEQFF.

This clonotype showed up just a few times. DNA for the CDR3: TGCAGTGTCAAGACCAGCTACAATGAGCAGTTCTTC. It encodes CSVKTSYNEQFF. This chain uses TRBV20-1 with TRBJ2-1; D is undetermined. V was pared by 7 bases and J by 3 bases, with 10 bases between. Germline-derived CDR1 and CDR2 are DFQATT and SNEGSKA (reference sequence). There are 12 residues in the CDR3.

DNA of the CDR3: TGTGCCAGCAGCTTAACTAGCGGACCATACGAGCAGTACTTC. It translates to CASSLTSGPYEQYF. V usage is TRBV7-2 and J usage is TRBJ2-7; 8 nucleotides match TRBD2. The CDR3 has 14 residues. The junction had 4 bases not matched to a gene; V was cut back by 2 bases and J by 4 bases. The germline V gene encodes CDR1 SGHTA and CDR2 FQGNSA.

V usage is TRBV4-2 and J usage is TRBJ1-1; unclear D gene. The CDR3 totals 12 residues. The germline V and J ends were trimmed by 2 bases and 3 bases, with 4 bases remaining between them. In germline, CDR1 is LGHNA, CDR2 YNFKEQ. The CDR3 DNA reads TGTGCCAGCAGCCAAACTGACACTGAAGCTTTCTTT. It encodes CASSQTDTEAFF.

DNA of the CDR3: TGTGCCAGCAGCGTGACGGGCGCCTCTGGAAACACCATATATTTT. As protein: CASSVTGASGNTIYF. The chain recombines TRBV11-2 with TRBJ1-3; D remains ambiguous. This CDR3 has 15 residues. V dropped 5 bases and J dropped 0 bases, with 11 bases sitting between them. The germline V gene encodes CDR1 SGHAT and CDR2 FQNNGV. The variable domain in full, with the rest retrieved from reference TRBV11-2 and TRBJ1-3, is EAGVAQSPRYKIIEKRQSVAFWCNPISGHATLYWYQQILGQGPKLLIQFQNNGVVDDSQLPKDRFSAERLKGVDSTLKIQPAKLEDSAVYLCASSVTGASGNTIYFGEGSWLTVV.

The J gene is TRBJ2-1, the V gene TRBV24-1; 10 nucleotides agree with TRBD2. Germline V gene data show CDR1 as KGHDR and CDR2 as SFDVKD. Trimming removed 2 bases from V and 9 bases from J; junction bases left unmatched: 12. The CDR3 loop spans 17 amino acids. CDR3: CATSDSAGGPDGAEQFF. CDR3 coding DNA: TGTGCCACCAGTGATTCAGCGGGAGGGCCCGATGGGGCTGAGCAGTTCTTC.

This rearrangement joins TRBV20-1 to TRBJ1-1; TRBD1 matches 9 bases. Germline trimming cut 1 base from V and 7 bases from J; bases unmatched to any gene: 4. The CDR3 length is 13 residues. CDR1 and CDR2 (germline): DFQATT, SNEGSKA (reference sequence). CDR3 residues: CSARGDRDNEAFF. The CDR3, as DNA: TGCAGTGCTAGAGGGGACAGGGACAATGAAGCTTTCTTT.

V gene TRBV18 combines with J gene TRBJ2-1, with D possibly being TRBD2 (5 bases). The CDR3 contains 15 residues. The V gene's germline CDR1 is KGHSH and CDR2 LQKENI. V dropped 2 bases and J dropped 3 bases, with 11 bases sitting between them. The chain's CDR3 is CASSPGPGSYNEQFF. CDR3 DNA: TGTGCCAGCTCACCAGGCCCGGGAAGCTACAATGAGCAGTTCTTC.